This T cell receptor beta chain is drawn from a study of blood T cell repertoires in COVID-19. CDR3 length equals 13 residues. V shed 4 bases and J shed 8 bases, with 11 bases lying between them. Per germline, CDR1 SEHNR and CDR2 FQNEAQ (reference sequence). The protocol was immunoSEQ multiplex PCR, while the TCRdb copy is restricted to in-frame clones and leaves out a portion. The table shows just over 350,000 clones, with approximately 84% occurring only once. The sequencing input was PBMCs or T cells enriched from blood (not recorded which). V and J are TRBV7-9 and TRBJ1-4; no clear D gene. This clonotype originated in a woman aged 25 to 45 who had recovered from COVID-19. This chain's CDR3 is CASSYLGGEKLFF. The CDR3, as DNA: TGTGCCAGCAGCTACTTGGGAGGGGAAAAACTGTTTTTT.